This T cell receptor beta chain was profiled in a study of shared clonotypes between healthy human individuals. Germline CDR1 and CDR2: SGDLS and YYNGEE. There are 16 residues in the CDR3. J gave up 4 bases and V 3 bases, and 9 bases lay outside the gene matches. Sequencing used immunoSEQ multiplex PCR; TCRdb keeps in-frame clones, though not all of them. The sample has approximately 1.5 million clones; under 99% are singletons. Sequenced input: naive CD4+ T cells sorted from blood. The sample's subset: CD45RA+ positively selected. This receptor was obtained from a man aged 25 to 40 in good health. V usage is TRBV9 and J usage is TRBJ2-3; 9 bases match TRBD2. CDR3 region: CASSAGGRAPPDTQYF. The CDR3 DNA sequence: TGTGCCAGCAGCGCCGGCGGGAGGGCGCCTCCAGATACGCAGTATTTT.